This TCR beta chain stems from a study of blood T cells in healthy people across ages. Notes on the study in general: Long-lived donors carried more naive CD4+ cells and greater diversity than aged donors. Nothing was known about donor CMV status, and this possibly confounded expanded clonotype changes. Naive and antigen-experienced cells were not separated, limiting conclusive comparison.

Healthy Russian Caucasian donors spanned ages about 6 to 90 years. This clonotype was seen more than once but under ten times. Its target is unknown. The length of the CDR3 is 18 residues. V lost 4 bases to trimming and J lost 5 bases; unmatched junction nucleotides: 18. Per germline, CDR1 MNHEY and CDR2 SVGEGT. PCR was performed a second time for roughly 7 to 11 cycles using a sample-barcoded 5' primer and a J-beta primer mix. TCRdb re-called the 5' RACE reads with MiXCR, one entry per CDR3 protein. The sample records around 900,000 distinct CDR3 sequences, about 30% being singletons. The sequence came from a woman of 80 years or more in good health. The chain has TRBV6-2 or TRBV6-3 and TRBJ2-5, with TRBD1 matching over 8 bases. Sequenced sample: blood. In nucleotides, the CDR3 is TGTGCCAGCAGTTCCTTAAGTGACAGGGGATATACGTCGGAGACCCAGTACTTC. Translated: CASSSLSDRGYTSETQYF.